Listed here are 8 T cell receptor beta chains from one sample, sequenced in a study of blood T cell repertoires in COVID-19. The method was immunoSEQ multiplex PCR; TCRdb's version includes in-frame clones alone and lacks a portion of them. The sample gives almost 500,000 clones, roughly nine tenths of which show up once; around 7.9% is in the top ten. The sequencing sample was made of PBMCs or T cells enriched from blood (not recorded which). These receptors came from a woman aged 60-75 years who had recovered from COVID-19.

The genes are TRBV5-1 and TRBJ2-3, with 9 positions matching TRBD2. The germline CDR1 and CDR2 sequences are SGHRS and YFSETQ. V lost 4 bases to trimming and J lost 3 bases; unmatched junction nucleotides: 6. This CDR3 has 15 amino acids. CDR3 sequence reads: CASSDLAGETDTQYF. DNA of the CDR3: TGCGCCAGCAGCGATTTAGCGGGGGAGACAGATACGCAGTATTTT.

This clone has a single count. The chain links TRBV24-1 to TRBJ1-2; no reliable D call. The CDR3 totals 12 residues. Trimming stripped 5 bases from V and 1 base from J, with 4 bases between. Germline CDR1 and CDR2: KGHDR and SFDVKD. Here the CDR3 reads CATSGYNYGYTF. The DNA of the CDR3 is TGTGCCACCAGTGGTTATAACTATGGCTACACCTTC.

This rearrangement joins TRBV27 to TRBJ1-5; 8 bases line up with TRBD1. V was clipped by 3 bases and J by 6 bases; unmatched bases: 7. Germline CDR1 and CDR2: MNHEY and SMNVEV (reference sequence). This CDR3 has 15 amino acids. The CDR3 nucleotides are TGTGCCAGCAGTTTTGTGGCAGGGGGCATTCAGCCCCAGCATTTT. It encodes CASSFVAGGIQPQHF.

The J gene is TRBJ2-7, the V gene TRBV2, with D possibly matching TRBD1 (6 bases). This CDR3 is built from 14 residues. V dropped 3 bases and J dropped 1 base, with 10 bases sitting between them. In germline, CDR1 is SNHLY, CDR2 FYNNEI. The CDR3 here is CASSDPDRSYEQYV. The CDR3 DNA is TGTGCCAGCAGTGACCCAGACAGGTCCTACGAGCAGTACGTC.

This sequence joins TRBV4-2 and TRBJ2-2; 9 positions match TRBD1. CDR3 length: 16 residues. Germline CDR1 reads LGHNA; CDR2 reads YNFKEQ. V lost 6 bases to trimming and J lost 6 bases; unmatched junction nucleotides: 11. The CDR3 region is CASRAGTGTSAGELFF. DNA for the CDR3: TGTGCCAGCAGGGCCGGGACAGGGACGTCGGCCGGGGAGCTGTTTTTT.

The rearrangement joins TRBV5-1 to TRBJ2-2, with D possibly being TRBD2 (5 bases). The V gene lost 5 bases and the J gene lost 0 bases, with 14 bases spanning the gap. The CDR3 covers 16 residues. The germline CDR1 and CDR2 sequences are SGHRS and YFSETQ. The CDR3 DNA is TGCGCCAGCAGACCGGGGTATGCCGCGAACACCGGGGAGCTGTTTTTT. It encodes CASRPGYAANTGELFF. Complete variable domain (other parts from reference TRBV5-1 and TRBJ2-2): KAGVTQTPRYLIKTRGQQVTLSCSPISGHRSVSWYQQTPGQGLQFLFEYFSETQRNKGNFPGRFSGRQFSNSRSEMNVSTLELGDSALYLCASRPGYAANTGELFFGEGSRLTVL.

This chain joins TRBV5-1 and TRBJ1-1; 9 bases align to TRBD1. Germline V gives CDR1 SGHRS, CDR2 YFSETQ. The ends lost 1 base at V and 2 bases at J; junction bases unmatched: 9. This CDR3 has 17 amino acids. This chain's CDR3 is CASSLLTGGSFNTEAFF. CDR3 coding DNA: TGCGCCAGCAGCTTGTTGACAGGGGGGTCCTTTAACACTGAAGCTTTCTTT.

V usage is TRBV11-2 and J usage is TRBJ2-3; 9 bases agree with TRBD2. The CDR3 extends over 16 amino acids. The V segment lost 3 bases and the J segment 5 bases; nucleotides outside the gene matches: 9. The germline CDR1 and CDR2 sequences are SGHAT and FQNNGV. The CDR3 nucleotides are TGTGCCAGCAGCTTCAGGCGCGGGGGGGCGGTAGATACGCAGTATTTT. Translation gives CASSFRRGGAVDTQYF.